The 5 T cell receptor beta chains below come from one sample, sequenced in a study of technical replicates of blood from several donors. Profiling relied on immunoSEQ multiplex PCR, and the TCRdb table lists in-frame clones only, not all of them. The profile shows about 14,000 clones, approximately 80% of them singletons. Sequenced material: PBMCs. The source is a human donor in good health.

The CDR3 here is CASSPSSSGQDKFF. The CDR3 DNA is TGTGCCAGCAGTCCAAGTTCTAGCGGGCAGGATAAGTTCTTC. The genes are TRBV28 and TRBJ2-1; TRBD2 matches at 8 bases. Trimming took 5 bases from V and 14 from J; bases not matched to a gene: 14. Germline CDR1 reads MDHEN; CDR2 reads SYDVKM. The CDR3 length is 14 residues.

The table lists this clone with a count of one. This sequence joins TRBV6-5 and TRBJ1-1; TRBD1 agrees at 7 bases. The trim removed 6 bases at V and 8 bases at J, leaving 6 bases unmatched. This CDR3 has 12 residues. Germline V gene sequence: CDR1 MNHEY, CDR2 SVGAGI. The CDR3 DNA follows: TGTGCCAGCAGCCCTGACAGGGCCGAAGCTTTCTTT. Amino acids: CASSPDRAEAFF.

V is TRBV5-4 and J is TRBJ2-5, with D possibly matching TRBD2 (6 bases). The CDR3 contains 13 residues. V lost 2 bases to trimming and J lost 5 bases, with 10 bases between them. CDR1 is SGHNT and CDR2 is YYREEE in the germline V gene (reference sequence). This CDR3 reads CASSLPGVETQYF. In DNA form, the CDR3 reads TGTGCCAGCAGCTTACCGGGGGTGGAGACCCAGTACTTC.

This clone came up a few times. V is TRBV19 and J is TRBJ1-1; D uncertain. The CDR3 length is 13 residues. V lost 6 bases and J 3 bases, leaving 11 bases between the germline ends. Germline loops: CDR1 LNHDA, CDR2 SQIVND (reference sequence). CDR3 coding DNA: TGTGCCAGTAGAAAGCAAATGGACACTGAAGCTTTCTTT. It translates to CASRKQMDTEAFF.

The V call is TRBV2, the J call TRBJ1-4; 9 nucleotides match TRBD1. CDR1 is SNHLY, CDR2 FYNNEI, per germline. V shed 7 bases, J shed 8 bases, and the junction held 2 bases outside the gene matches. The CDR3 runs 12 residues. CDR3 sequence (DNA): TGTGCCAGCAACAGGGGGCAAGAAAAACTGTTTTTT. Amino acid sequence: CASNRGQEKLFF.